The rows below give T cell receptor beta chains drawn from one sample of a study of control samples from healthy donors and cancer patients. Assay used: immunoSEQ multiplex PCR; TCRdb lists only in-frame clones, some missing. The data show about 120,000 clones, approximately 90% seen once. The sequencing sample was made of blood. All receptors derive from a man aged 40-49 years in good health. The CDR3 runs from the conserved cysteine through the conserved F or W. Each record gives: V gene, D gene, clone size, J gene, CDR3 protein, CDR3 DNA. D genes are given only for firm matches. A clone size is listed for some rows: how often the clone was seen (once, few, many), or a class if it is expanded.

>TRBV2|TRBD2|once|TRBJ2-3
CASGTSGGDTDTQYF
TGTGCCAGCGGGACTAGCGGGGGTGACACAGATACGCAGTATTTT
>TRBV24-1|TRBD1|once|TRBJ2-4
CAPQGDVAKNIQYF
TGTGCCCCACAGGGGGATGTGGCCAAAAACATTCAGTACTTC
>TRBV11-3|NA|NA|TRBJ1-2
CASSLDPRDDYGYTF
TGTGCCAGCAGCTTAGACCCGCGGGACGACTATGGCTACACCTTC
>TRBV2|TRBD1|NA|TRBJ1-6
CASSGDGTGRISPLHF
TGTGCCAGCAGTGGGGACGGGACAGGGAGGATTTCACCCCTCCACTTT
>TRBV9|TRBD2|NA|TRBJ2-1
CASSVRGGLNEQFF
TGTGCCAGCAGCGTACGCGGGGGGCTAAATGAGCAGTTCTTC
>TRBV7-2|TRBD1|NA|TRBJ1-5
CASSPGQAGNQPQHF
TGTGCCAGCAGTCCAGGACAGGCGGGGAATCAGCCCCAGCATTTT
>TRBV29-1|TRBD1|few|TRBJ1-2
CSADRGHYTF
TGCAGCGCCGACAGGGGCCACTACACCTTC
>TRBV12-3/TRBV12-4|NA|NA|TRBJ1-2
CASSPDTF
TGTGCCAGCAGTCCCGACACCTTC
>TRBV18|NA|NA|TRBJ1-4
CASSPRLGEKLFF
TGTGCCAGCTCACCACGCCTGGGGGAAAAACTGTTTTTT
>TRBV14|NA|NA|TRBJ1-1
CASTRGGSTEAFF
TGTGCCAGTACCCGAGGGGGTAGCACTGAAGCTTTCTTT
>TRBV5-4|NA|once|TRBJ2-5
CASSPGRGRQETQYF
TGTGCCAGCAGCCCCGGGAGGGGGCGGCAGGAGACCCAGTACTTC
>TRBV7-3|NA|NA|TRBJ2-3
CASSLTYDSPPTDTQYF
TGTGCCAGCAGCTTAACGTATGATTCCCCCCCCACAGATACGCAGTATTTT
>TRBV7-2|NA|NA|TRBJ1-1
CASSLFSEAFF
TGTGCCAGCAGCTTATTTTCAGAAGCTTTCTTT
>TRBV6-5|NA|NA|TRBJ1-3
CASKYSSGSSGNTIYF
TGTGCCAGCAAATACTCATCGGGTAGCTCTGGAAACACCATATATTTT
>TRBV19|NA|NA|TRBJ2-7
CASSIELNLRSDEQYF
TGTGCCAGTAGTATAGAACTGAACTTGCGAAGCGACGAGCAGTACTTC
>TRBV5-4|NA|NA|TRBJ1-2
CASSLDPSLRYGYTF
TGTGCCAGCAGCTTGGACCCGTCGCTTCGGTATGGCTACACCTTC
>TRBV25-1|TRBD1|NA|TRBJ2-2
CASTRAAGGLTGELFF
TGTGCCAGCACCCGAGCGGCAGGGGGCCTTACCGGGGAGCTGTTTTTT
>TRBV4-3|NA|NA|TRBJ1-5
CASSHDITSNQPQHF
TGCGCCAGCAGCCACGATATTACTAGCAATCAGCCCCAGCATTTT
>TRBV5-6|TRBD1|NA|TRBJ1-2
CASSLGTEIYGYTF
TGTGCCAGCTCCCTTGGGACAGAGATCTATGGCTACACCTTC
>TRBV4-2|TRBD1|NA|TRBJ1-1
CASSLSGQGNTEAFF
TGTGCCAGCAGCCTGTCCGGACAGGGGAACACTGAAGCTTTCTTT
>TRBV4-3|NA|NA|TRBJ1-3
CASSQEGDGNTIYF
TGCGCCAGCAGCCAAGAGGGTGACGGAAACACCATATATTTT
>TRBV24-1|TRBD2|NA|TRBJ2-3
CATSDASGGAGDTQYF
TGTGCCACCAGTGATGCTAGCGGGGGGGCCGGGGATACGCAGTATTTT
>TRBV5-1|TRBD1|NA|TRBJ2-2
CASSFAGTGGYTGELFF
TGCGCCAGCAGCTTCGCGGGGACAGGGGGCTATACCGGGGAGCTGTTTTTT
>TRBV12-3/TRBV12-4|NA|NA|TRBJ2-6
CASSSGANVLTF
TGTGCCAGCAGTTCCGGGGCCAACGTCCTGACTTTC
>TRBV19|NA|NA|TRBJ2-3
CASKEDADTQYF
TGTGCCAGTAAGGAGGACGCAGATACGCAGTATTTT
>TRBV9|NA|once|TRBJ1-1
CASSTTGTTEAFF
TGTGCCAGCAGCACAACAGGAACCACTGAAGCTTTCTTT
>TRBV29-1|NA|NA|TRBJ2-1
CSVGGDISYNEQFF
TGCAGCGTTGGGGGCGACATCTCCTACAATGAGCAGTTCTTC
>TRBV5-1|NA|few|TRBJ2-1
CASSVRWTDQSYNEQFF
TGCGCCAGCAGCGTTAGATGGACAGATCAATCCTACAATGAGCAGTTCTTC
>TRBV5-6|TRBD1|once|TRBJ1-2
CASSLWQGADGYTF
TGTGCCAGCAGCTTGTGGCAGGGGGCTGATGGCTACACCTTC
>TRBV19|TRBD2|NA|TRBJ2-7
CASSIPGLAGGSKSF
TGTGCCAGTAGTATTCCCGGGCTAGCGGGGGGCTCCAAGTCCTTC
>TRBV5-1|NA|NA|TRBJ2-2
CASSLNLWELFF
TGCGCCAGTAGTCTTAATTTGTGGGAGCTGTTTTTT
>TRBV5-4|TRBD2|NA|TRBJ2-5
CASSLATSGGQETQYF
TGTGCCAGCAGCTTGGCTACTAGCGGGGGACAAGAGACCCAGTACTTC
>TRBV6-2/TRBV6-3|TRBD2|NA|TRBJ2-3
CASSYSASGVRNTQYF
TGTGCCAGCAGTTACTCGGCTAGCGGGGTGAGGAATACGCAGTATTTT
>TRBV25-1|TRBD1|few|TRBJ1-5
CASSPSGGPQPQHF
TGTGCCAGCAGCCCTTCAGGGGGCCCTCAGCCCCAGCATTTT
>TRBV9|NA|NA|TRBJ1-2
CASSPSGGALDGYTF
TGTGCCAGCAGCCCCTCGGGGGGGGCGCTGGATGGCTACACCTTC
>TRBV7-9|TRBD1|few|TRBJ2-7
CASSRGQGGEQYF
TGTGCCAGCAGCCGTGGACAGGGCGGCGAGCAGTACTTC
>TRBV11-2|NA|few|TRBJ2-2
CASSSWNTGELFF
TGTGCCAGCAGCTCCTGGAACACCGGGGAGCTGTTTTTT
>TRBV24-1|TRBD1|NA|TRBJ1-2
CATSDRDSYGYTF
TGTGCCACCAGTGATAGGGACAGCTATGGCTACACCTTC
>TRBV10-3|NA|NA|TRBJ1-3
CAIREASGNTIYF
TGTGCCATCAGGGAAGCCTCTGGAAACACCATATATTTT
>TRBV18|NA|NA|TRBJ1-3
CASSLISGNTIYF
TGTGCCAGCTCACTCATCTCTGGAAACACCATATATTTT
>TRBV5-1|NA|NA|TRBJ2-1
CASSLQVNEQFF
TGCGCCAGCAGCTTGCAAGTCAATGAGCAGTTCTTC